This TCR beta chain was captured by sequencing in a study of shared clonotypes between healthy human individuals. CDR1 and CDR2 from the germline V gene are MNHEY and SVGAGI. The CDR3 spans 13 residues. The germline V and J ends were trimmed by 7 bases and 7 bases, with 16 bases remaining between them. Study-level points and caveats: A reduction in generation probabilities was seen for non-shared clonotypes relative to those shared by all four donors. It was expected that sequencing depth would affect clonotype sharing among donors. Naive subsets usually exceeded memory subsets in estimated richness.

The assay was carried out at the deep level. Method: immunoSEQ multiplex PCR; TCRdb's copy keeps in-frame clones and lacks some. The data hold about 2.1 million clones, with 90% to 95% observed a single time. Concerning this clone itself: What it binds is not known.

CD45RO-negative CD8 cells positively selected for CCR7 made up the naive population, which excluded terminally differentiated effector memory CD45RA+ cells. The sample taken for sequencing was naive CD8+ T cells from PBMCs. The receptor comes from a man between 18 and 29 years old in good health. Some clones in this sample may be carry-over from other donors' samples. The J gene is TRBJ1-1, the V gene TRBV6-5; no reliable D call. CDR3 loop: CASTSSEYNEAFF. The CDR3 DNA sequence: TGTGCCAGCACGAGTAGTGAATATAATGAAGCTTTCTTT.